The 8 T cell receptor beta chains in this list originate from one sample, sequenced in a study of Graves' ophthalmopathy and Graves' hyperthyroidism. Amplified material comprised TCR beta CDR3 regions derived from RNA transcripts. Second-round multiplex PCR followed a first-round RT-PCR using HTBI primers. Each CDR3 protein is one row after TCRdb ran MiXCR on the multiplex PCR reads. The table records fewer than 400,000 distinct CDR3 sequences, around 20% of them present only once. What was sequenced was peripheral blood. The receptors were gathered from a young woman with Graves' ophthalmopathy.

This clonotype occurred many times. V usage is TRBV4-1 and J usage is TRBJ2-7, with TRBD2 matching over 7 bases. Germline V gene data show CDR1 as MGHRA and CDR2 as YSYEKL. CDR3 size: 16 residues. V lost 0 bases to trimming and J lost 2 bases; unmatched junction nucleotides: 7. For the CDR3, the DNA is TGCGCCAGCAGCCAAGACCCGGGAGGAACGGCCTACGAGCAGTACTTC. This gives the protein CASSQDPGGTAYEQYF.

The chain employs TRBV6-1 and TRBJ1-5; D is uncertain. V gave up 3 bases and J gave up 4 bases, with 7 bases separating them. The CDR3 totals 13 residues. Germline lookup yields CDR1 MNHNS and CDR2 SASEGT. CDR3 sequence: CASSEFDNQPQHF. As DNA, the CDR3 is TGTGCCAGCAGTGAGTTTGATAATCAGCCCCAGCATTTT.

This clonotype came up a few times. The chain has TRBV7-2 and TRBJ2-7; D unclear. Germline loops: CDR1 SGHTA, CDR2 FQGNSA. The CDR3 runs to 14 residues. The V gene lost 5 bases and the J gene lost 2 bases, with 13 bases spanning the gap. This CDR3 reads CASSGYSTPYEQYF. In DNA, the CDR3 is TGTGCCAGCAGCGGCTATAGCACACCCTACGAGCAGTACTTC.

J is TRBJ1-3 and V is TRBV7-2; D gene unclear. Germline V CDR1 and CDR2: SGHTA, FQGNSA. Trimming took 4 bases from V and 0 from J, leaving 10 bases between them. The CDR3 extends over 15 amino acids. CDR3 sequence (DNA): TGTGCCAGCAGCTCTCGGCCGCGCTCTGGAAACACCATATATTTT. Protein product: CASSSRPRSGNTIYF.

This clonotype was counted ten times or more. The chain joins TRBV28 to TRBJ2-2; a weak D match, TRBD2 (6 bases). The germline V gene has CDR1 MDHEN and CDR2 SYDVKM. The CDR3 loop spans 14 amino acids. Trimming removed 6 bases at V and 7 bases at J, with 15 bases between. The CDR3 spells CASSLTGVDGELFF. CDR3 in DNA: TGTGCCAGCAGCCTCACGGGGGTAGACGGGGAGCTGTTTTTT.

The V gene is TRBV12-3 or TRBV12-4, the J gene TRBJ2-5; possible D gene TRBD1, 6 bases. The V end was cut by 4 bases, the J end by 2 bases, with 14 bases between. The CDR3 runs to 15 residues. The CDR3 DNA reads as TGTGCCAGCAGTTACTCCTCTGACAGGCAAGAGACCCAGTACTTC. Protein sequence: CASSYSSDRQETQYF.

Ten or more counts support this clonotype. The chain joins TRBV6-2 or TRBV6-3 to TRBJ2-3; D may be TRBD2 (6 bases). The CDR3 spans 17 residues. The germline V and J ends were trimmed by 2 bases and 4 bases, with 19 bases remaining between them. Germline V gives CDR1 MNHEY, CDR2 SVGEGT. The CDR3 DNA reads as TGTGCCAGCAGTTACAAGCCCACCGGGAGAGGTGCAGATACGCAGTATTTT. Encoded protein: CASSYKPTGRGADTQYF.

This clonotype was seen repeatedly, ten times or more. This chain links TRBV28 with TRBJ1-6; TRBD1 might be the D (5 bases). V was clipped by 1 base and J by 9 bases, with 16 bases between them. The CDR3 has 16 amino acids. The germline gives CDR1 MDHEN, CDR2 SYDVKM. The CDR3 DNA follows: TGTGCCAGCAGTTTATTACGGGACGGGGGTCGTTCACCCCTCCACTTT. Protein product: CASSLLRDGGRSPLHF. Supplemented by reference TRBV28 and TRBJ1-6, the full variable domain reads DVKVTQSSRYLVKRTGEKVFLECVQDMDHENMFWYRQDPGLGLRLIYFSYDVKMKEKGDIPEGYSVSREKKERFSLILESASTNQTSMYLCASSLLRDGGRSPLHFGNGTRLTVT.